The 28 T cell receptor beta chains below were found in one sample sequenced in a study of blood T cells in healthy people across ages. Through a sample-barcoded 5' primer and a J-beta primer mix, a second PCR was run for roughly 6 to 12 cycles. TCRdb ran MiXCR on the 5' RACE reads and lists one entry per CDR3 protein. The data contain about 800,000 distinct CDR3 sequences, just under 25% of them singletons. The sample was also reused in another study, on T cells of mothers and their children.

The specimen was blood. The origin of the receptors is a boy aged 5-17 years in good health.

The sample holds one count of this clonotype. This chain connects TRBV18 to TRBJ2-2; D assignment may be TRBD1 or TRBD2 (5 bases each). V dropped 3 bases and J dropped 4 bases, with 12 bases sitting between them. Germline values: CDR1 KGHSH, CDR2 LQKENI. The CDR3 is 15 residues long. The CDR3 protein is CASSPPGPPTGELFF. CDR3 DNA sequence: TGTGCCAGCTCACCTCCGGGACCTCCCACCGGGGAGCTGTTTTTT.

This sequence joins TRBV4-3 and TRBJ2-1; 9 positions match TRBD1. J gave up 6 bases and V 6 bases, and 9 bases lay outside the gene matches. Germline V CDR1 and CDR2: LGHNA, YSLEER. The CDR3 sequence is 15 residues long. The CDR3 DNA reads as TGCGCCAGCAGGGAGGACAGGGGACTCCGCAATGAGCAGTTCTTC. Encoded protein: CASREDRGLRNEQFF.

The CDR3 nucleotides read TGCGCCAGCAGCCGGACAGCAAAGCACTACGAGCAGTACTTC. It is translated as CASSRTAKHYEQYF. This chain uses TRBV5-1 with TRBJ2-7; the D gene is possibly TRBD1 (6 bases). CDR3 size: 14 residues. The V end was cut by 4 bases, the J end by 3 bases, with 14 bases between. Germline V gene lookup returns CDR1 SGHRS and CDR2 YFSETQ.

This clonotype showed up just a few times. This chain connects TRBV6-6 to TRBJ2-3; D is unresolved. V lost 7 bases to trimming and J lost 3 bases, with 14 bases between them. This CDR3 is 14 amino acids long. In germline, CDR1 is MNHNY, CDR2 SVGAGI (reference sequence). The CDR3 protein is CASTPNHGTDTQYF. In nucleotides, the CDR3 is TGTGCCAGCACGCCGAACCACGGAACAGATACGCAGTATTTT.

This sequence joins TRBV14 and TRBJ1-2, with D possibly TRBD1 on 5 matching bases. V was trimmed by 3 bases and J by 7 bases, leaving 12 bases between them. Germline assignment: CDR1 SGHDN and CDR2 FVKESK. The CDR3 covers 13 residues. The CDR3 nucleotides are TGTGCCAGCAGCCAGGGCAGGGATCTTGGCTACACCTTC. Translated: CASSQGRDLGYTF.

The rearrangement joins TRBV20-1 to TRBJ2-5; the match to TRBD2 covers 9 bases. The DNA end is more similar to TRBJ2-1, so the J call may be wrong. There are 14 residues in the CDR3. Looked up from germline, CDR1 is DFQATT and CDR2 is SNEGSKA (reference sequence). DNA for the CDR3: TGCAGTGCTCCGGCTAGCGGGATACCCAATGAGCAGTTCTTC. Its translation is CSAPASGIPNEQFF.

This clonotype was recorded once. This chain uses TRBV20-1 with TRBJ2-7; the D gene is possibly TRBD2 (5 bases). Deletions cut 5 bases from V and 0 bases from J, with 17 bases between. This CDR3 has 15 residues. Germline V gene sequence: CDR1 DFQATT, CDR2 SNEGSKA (reference sequence). CDR3 sequence: CSARGMGSYSYEQYF. The CDR3 DNA follows: TGCAGTGCTCGTGGCATGGGGAGCTACTCCTACGAGCAGTACTTC.

V is TRBV29-1 and J is TRBJ1-5, with 8 bases lining up with TRBD1. The germline CDR1 and CDR2 sequences are SQVTM and ANQGSEA. This CDR3 is built from 14 residues. With 6 bases clipped from V and 5 bases from J, the junction kept 9 bases outside the gene matches. Here the CDR3 DNA reads TGCAGCGTATGGACAGGGAGGGTCGATCAGCCCCAGCATTTT. This translates into CSVWTGRVDQPQHF.

The chain joins TRBV29-1 to TRBJ1-2; D call uncertain. This CDR3 region has 12 residues. V lost 6 bases and J 1 base, leaving 9 bases between the germline ends. Germline CDR1 is SQVTM and CDR2 is ANQGSEA. This chain's CDR3 is CSVQDGNYGYTF. CDR3 nucleotides: TGCAGCGTCCAGGACGGTAACTATGGCTACACCTTC. Full variable domain (rest looked up from reference TRBV29-1 and TRBJ1-2): SAVISQKPSRDICQRGTSLTIQCQVDSQVTMMFWYRQQPGQSLTLIATANQGSEATYESGFVIDKFPISRPNLTFSTLTVSNMSPEDSSIYLCSVQDGNYGYTFGSGTRLTVV.

The CDR3 DNA sequence: TGTGCCAGCAGCTCCAGGACTAGCGGGGGGTACCAAGAGACCCAGTACTTC. The encoded protein is CASSSRTSGGYQETQYF. The rearrangement joins TRBV7-9 to TRBJ2-5, with TRBD2 matching 14 bases. Germline V gene sequence: CDR1 SEHNR, CDR2 FQNEAQ (reference sequence). With V trimmed by 4 bases and J by 0 bases, 4 bases remained unmatched. The CDR3 sequence is 17 residues long. The full variable domain, in which reference TRBV7-9 and TRBJ2-5 provide the parts outside the CDR3, is DTGVSQNPRHKITKRGQNVTFRCDPISEHNRLYWYRQTLGQGPEFLTYFQNEAQLEKSRLLSDRFSAERPKGSFSTLEIQRTEQGDSAMYLCASSSRTSGGYQETQYFGPGTRLLVL.

This clonotype was observed a few times. The rearrangement links TRBV27 to TRBJ2-7, with no clear D. CDR1 is MNHEY and CDR2 is SMNVEV in the germline V gene (reference sequence). The V end was cut by 8 bases, the J end by 2 bases, with 16 bases between. The CDR3 has 14 residues. CDR3 nucleotide sequence: TGTGCCAGCGGCCTGCGACACAACGCCTACGAGCAGTACTTC. Protein sequence: CASGLRHNAYEQYF.

The sample holds a few counts of this clonotype. V usage is TRBV28 and J usage is TRBJ2-5; D tentatively reads TRBD1 or TRBD2 (5 bases each). Germline CDR1 reads MDHEN; CDR2 reads SYDVKM. Trimming removed 6 bases from V and 11 bases from J, with 16 bases in between. The CDR3 length is 12 residues. The chain's CDR3 is CASSWGIGQQYF. The CDR3 nucleotides are TGTGCCAGCAGCTGGGGGATAGGGCAGCAGTACTTC.

The V gene is TRBV28, the J gene TRBJ1-1, with D maybe TRBD1 (6 bases). The CDR3 is 16 amino acids. Germline CDR1 is MDHEN and CDR2 is SYDVKM. V was trimmed by 3 bases and J by 0 bases, leaving 14 bases between them. In nucleotides, the CDR3 is TGTGCCAGCAGTTTTGGGGCAGGGGAGCTGAACACTGAAGCTTTCTTT. Translation gives CASSFGAGELNTEAFF. The full variable domain, rest sourced from reference TRBV28 and TRBJ1-1, is DVKVTQSSRYLVKRTGEKVFLECVQDMDHENMFWYRQDPGLGLRLIYFSYDVKMKEKGDIPEGYSVSREKKERFSLILESASTNQTSMYLCASSFGAGELNTEAFFGQGTRLTVV.

The V call is TRBV21-1, the J call TRBJ2-5; the DNA was not used to check the table's D call, TRBD2. TRBV21-1 is listed as a pseudogene. The CDR3 covers 22 residues. The CDR3 protein is CASTRITPGTGTSGGREREQYF. The CDR3 coding sequence is TGTGCCAGCACCCGAATAACCCCCGGGACTGGGACTAGCGGGGGCAGGGAGAGGGAGCAGTACTTC.

The chain uses TRBV7-9 and TRBJ1-2; D might be TRBD1 (6 bases). The CDR3 length is 14 residues. Germline lookup yields CDR1 SEHNR and CDR2 FQNEAQ (reference sequence). V was shortened by 7 bases and J by 6 bases, with 18 bases between the two germline ends. CDR3 sequence: CASNSNRVLDGYTF. The CDR3 DNA follows: TGTGCCAGCAACTCAAACAGGGTTTTGGATGGCTACACCTTC.

The chain combines TRBV20-1 with TRBJ1-2, with D uncertain. Trimming stripped 7 bases from V and 3 bases from J, with 9 bases between. Germline CDR1 is DFQATT and CDR2 is SNEGSKA (reference sequence). CDR3 length equals 11 residues. CDR3 in amino acids: CSGVVDYGYTF. In DNA, the CDR3 is TGCAGTGGTGTCGTGGACTATGGCTACACCTTC.

The chain recombines TRBV4-3 with TRBJ2-1, with D perhaps TRBD2 (6 bases). The CDR3 length is 15 residues. Germline V gene data show CDR1 as LGHNA and CDR2 as YSLEER. V was cut by 4 bases and J by 6 bases, with 16 bases left in between. CDR3 nucleotides: TGCGCCAGCAGCCGCGCCGAGGGAGGTTCCAATGAGCAGTTCTTC. Translated: CASSRAEGGSNEQFF.

V usage is TRBV7-2 and J usage is TRBJ1-5, with 7 bases identical to TRBD1. Looked up from germline, CDR1 is SGHTA and CDR2 is FQGNSA. The trim removed 4 bases at V and 6 bases at J, leaving 9 bases unmatched. The CDR3 spans 15 residues. The CDR3 region is CASSSGGIAGQPQHF. CDR3 coding DNA: TGTGCCAGCAGCTCAGGGGGAATAGCCGGTCAGCCCCAGCATTTT.

This clonotype has only a few counts. The gene calls are TRBV29-1 and TRBJ1-2, with D hard to call. The germline V and J ends were trimmed by 4 bases and 2 bases, with 8 bases remaining between them. This CDR3 has 12 amino acids. Germline V gene lookup returns CDR1 SQVTM and CDR2 ANQGSEA. CDR3 DNA: TGCAGCGTTGTAGGTGACAACTATGGCTACACCTTC. Residues: CSVVGDNYGYTF.

The chain is built from TRBV12-3 or TRBV12-4 and TRBJ1-2; a possible D gene is TRBD1 (5 bases). The ends were cut back, 0 bases at V and 8 bases at J, with 10 bases in the middle. The CDR3 is made up of 13 amino acids. The chain's CDR3 is CASSLAVRVGYTF. The CDR3 DNA reads TGTGCCAGCAGTTTAGCGGTCAGGGTAGGCTACACCTTC.

The gene calls are TRBV4-3 and TRBJ2-1, with TRBD2 matching over 11 bases. The trim removed 0 bases at V and 5 bases at J, leaving 6 bases unmatched. Germline V CDR1 and CDR2: LGHNA, YSLEER. CDR3 length: 17 residues. For the CDR3, the DNA is TGCGCCAGCAGCCAAGATTGGGGGACTAGCGGTCACAATGAGCAGTTCTTC. The encoded protein is CASSQDWGTSGHNEQFF.

The chain has TRBV6-1 and TRBJ2-4; D remains ambiguous. Germline CDR1 and CDR2: MNHNS and SASEGT. The CDR3 loop spans 12 amino acids. The ends were cut back, 2 bases at V and 6 bases at J, with 5 bases in the middle. CDR3 nucleotide sequence: TGTGCCAGCAGTGAAAACGGAAACATTCAGTACTTC. Its translation is CASSENGNIQYF.

In this sample, this clonotype turned up a few times. The chain is built from TRBV4-3 and TRBJ2-1, with TRBD1 matching over 8 bases. The CDR3 totals 15 residues. After removal of 5 bases from V and 4 bases from J, the junction contained 7 bases not matched to a gene. The V gene's germline CDR1 is LGHNA and CDR2 YSLEER. Here the CDR3 DNA reads TGCGCCAGCAGCTATGGACAGGGCCGGTACAATGAGCAGTTCTTC. As protein: CASSYGQGRYNEQFF.

The chain links TRBV29-1 to TRBJ2-5; TRBD2 aligns across 10 bases. Germline CDR1 SQVTM, CDR2 ANQGSEA. The length of the CDR3 is 15 residues. J lost 9 bases, V lost 8 bases, and 18 bases had no gene match. CDR3 residues: CSIKLASGRAASQYF. CDR3 coding DNA: TGCAGCATAAAATTGGCCAGCGGGAGGGCCGCGTCCCAGTACTTC.

This sequence joins TRBV4-2 and TRBJ2-3, with 11 bases identical to TRBD2. Trimming took 1 base from V and 2 from J; bases not matched to a gene: 5. This CDR3 comprises 17 residues. Germline CDR1 and CDR2: LGHNA and YNFKEQ. The CDR3 here is CASSQALAGGPTDTQYF. The CDR3 nucleotides are TGTGCCAGCAGCCAAGCCCTAGCGGGAGGACCCACAGATACGCAGTATTTT.

In this sample, this clonotype turned up a few times. The gene calls are TRBV29-1 and TRBJ2-1; 8 bases map to TRBD1. CDR3 length: 15 amino acids. Trimming cost V 5 bases and J 2 bases; bases outside gene matches: 8. Germline-derived CDR1 and CDR2 are SQVTM and ANQGSEA. CDR3 amino acids: CSVLTGEGPYNEQFF. The CDR3, as DNA: TGCAGCGTTTTGACAGGGGAAGGACCCTACAATGAGCAGTTCTTC.

The rearrangement uses TRBV25-1 and TRBJ1-2; D gene ambiguous. The V and J ends lost 6 bases and 4 bases respectively, with 15 bases between them. The CDR3 runs to 14 residues. Germline loops: CDR1 MGHDK, CDR2 SYGVNS. The chain's CDR3 is CASRKDGAFYGYTF. The CDR3 nucleotides are TGTGCCAGCAGGAAGGACGGCGCCTTCTATGGCTACACCTTC.

The chain has TRBV4-2 and TRBJ2-7; the D gene is possibly TRBD1 (5 bases). CDR1 and CDR2 from the germline V gene are LGHNA and YNFKEQ. Trimming took off 9 bases at V and 0 bases at J, with 18 bases between the two ends. The CDR3 covers 15 residues. The CDR3 region has the DNA TGTGCCAGTTCAGATCTATTAGGGGACTCCTACGAGCAGTACTTC. Translation: CASSDLLGDSYEQYF.